Shown below are 17 T cell receptor beta chains from a single sample sequenced in a study of blood T cell repertoires in COVID-19. The assay was immunoSEQ multiplex PCR, and TCRdb's table has in-frame clones only and misses some. This sample has around 300,000 clones; roughly 90% occur once, and the top ten carry about 1.7%. Sequenced: PBMCs or T cells enriched from blood (not recorded which). Receptors originate from a woman aged 18-30 years with acute COVID-19.

The chain links TRBV10-3 to TRBJ2-1, with TRBD2 matching over 11 bases. V lost 4 bases, J lost 0 bases, and 8 bases stayed unmatched. The CDR3 has 18 residues. CDR1 is ENHRY and CDR2 is SYGVKD in the germline V gene. CDR3 coding DNA: TGTGCCATCAGTGGGGCTAGCGGGAGGCCCAGCTCCTACAATGAGCAGTTCTTC. Its protein is CAISGASGRPSSYNEQFF.

A remark on this clone: Other nucleotide sequences in the sample specify the same CDR3. The chain joins TRBV18 to TRBJ2-7; D remains unclear. There are 12 residues in the CDR3. V lost 5 bases and J 0 bases, leaving 5 bases between the germline ends. Germline assignment: CDR1 KGHSH and CDR2 LQKENI. The CDR3 loop is CASSSSSYEQYF. CDR3 nucleotides: TGTGCCAGCTCATCCAGCTCCTACGAGCAGTACTTC.

The chain couples TRBV24-1 to TRBJ2-7, with TRBD2 matching over 13 bases. Germline CDR1 reads KGHDR; CDR2 reads SFDVKD. The ends lost 3 bases at V and 3 bases at J; junction bases unmatched: 4. The CDR3 length is 16 residues. CDR3 sequence reads: CATSDRTSGSYYEQYF. The CDR3 DNA reads as TGTGCCACCAGTGATCGGACTAGCGGGAGTTACTACGAGCAGTACTTC.

V gene TRBV5-1 combines with J gene TRBJ2-7, with 9 bases matching TRBD2. CDR3 length: 15 residues. V trimming: 3 bases; J trimming: 3 bases; junction bases outside the gene matches: 7. Germline assignment: CDR1 SGHRS and CDR2 YFSETQ. The chain's CDR3 is CASSSGTSLFYEQYF. The CDR3 DNA is TGCGCCAGCAGCTCCGGGACTAGCTTATTCTACGAGCAGTACTTC. The variable domain in full, completed from reference TRBV5-1 and TRBJ2-7, reads KAGVTQTPRYLIKTRGQQVTLSCSPISGHRSVSWYQQTPGQGLQFLFEYFSETQRNKGNFPGRFSGRQFSNSRSEMNVSTLELGDSALYLCASSSGTSLFYEQYFGPGTRLTVT.

The chain employs TRBV6-2 or TRBV6-3 and TRBJ1-1, with 12 bases fitting TRBD1. Per germline, CDR1 MNHEY and CDR2 SVGEGT. With V trimmed by 2 bases and J by 9 bases, 4 bases remained unmatched. The CDR3 is made up of 14 amino acids. The chain's CDR3 is CASSYTGQGAQAFF. In nucleotides, the CDR3 is TGTGCCAGCAGTTACACGGGACAGGGGGCGCAAGCTTTCTTT.

The chain combines TRBV4-1 with TRBJ2-2; 8 positions match TRBD2. V shed 4 bases, J shed 4 bases, and the junction held 11 bases outside the gene matches. CDR1 is MGHRA and CDR2 is YSYEKL in the germline V gene. The CDR3 has 17 residues. The CDR3 region is CASSPRVTSGTTGELFF. The CDR3 nucleotides are TGCGCCAGCAGCCCAAGAGTCACTAGCGGAACCACCGGGGAGCTGTTTTTT.

This CDR3 reads CASRLGESSYNEQFF. The CDR3 nucleotides are TGTGCAAGTCGCTTAGGGGAGTCCTCCTACAATGAGCAGTTCTTC. J is TRBJ2-1 and V is TRBV12-2; TRBD2 is the table's D call and was not checked against the DNA. TRBV12-2 is a pseudogene locus. CDR3 length: 15 amino acids.

The genes are TRBV2 and TRBJ2-6; no reliable D call. There are 17 residues in the CDR3. Germline CDR1 is SNHLY and CDR2 is FYNNEI. Trimming took 4 bases from V and 0 from J, leaving 13 bases between them. CDR3 loop: CASSVNPTSSGANVLTF. The CDR3 DNA follows: TGTGCCAGCAGTGTCAATCCTACGAGCTCTGGGGCCAACGTCCTGACTTTC.

The rearrangement links TRBV19 to TRBJ1-5, with TRBD1 matching over 11 bases. Looked up from germline, CDR1 is LNHDA and CDR2 is SQIVND (reference sequence). V lost 6 bases, J lost 0 bases, and 10 bases stayed unmatched. This CDR3 spans 18 amino acids. The CDR3 is CASRSGTGGLYSNQPQHF. The CDR3 nucleotides are TGTGCCAGTAGATCTGGGACAGGGGGATTATATAGCAATCAGCCCCAGCATTTT.

CDR3 DNA sequence: TGTGCCAGCAGCTTAAGTTTCGGGGGAAACACCATATATTTT. The encoded protein is CASSLSFGGNTIYF. The gene calls are TRBV7-8 and TRBJ1-3; D call uncertain. V dropped 2 bases and J dropped 4 bases, with 9 bases sitting between them. CDR3 length: 14 residues. Germline values: CDR1 SGHVS, CDR2 FQNEAQ.

This rearrangement joins TRBV28 to TRBJ1-1; a weak D match, TRBD1 (6 bases). This CDR3 spans 14 amino acids. From germline, CDR1 is MDHEN and CDR2 SYDVKM. Trimming removed 1 base from V and 4 bases from J, with 10 bases in between. The DNA for the CDR3 is TGTGCCAGCAGTTTATACAGGGTGGGCACTGAAGCTTTCTTT. It yields the protein CASSLYRVGTEAFF.

This clone was seen a single time. The chain couples TRBV30 to TRBJ2-7; TRBD1 aligns across 7 bases. CDR3 length equals 15 residues. V shed 1 base, J shed 3 bases, and the junction held 9 bases outside the gene matches. Germline values: CDR1 GTSNPN, CDR2 SVGIG (reference sequence). The CDR3 bases are TGTGCCTGGAGTGGCGAGACAGGGCCCGTCTACGAGCAGTACTTC. Amino acid sequence: CAWSGETGPVYEQYF.

This rearrangement joins TRBV18 to TRBJ2-5, with 8 bases fitting TRBD1. Trimming removed 6 bases from V and 5 bases from J; junction bases left unmatched: 11. The CDR3 is 15 amino acids. Germline-derived CDR1 and CDR2 are KGHSH and LQKENI. CDR3 loop: CASSLMAGGAETQYF. The CDR3 region has the DNA TGTGCCAGCTCCCTAATGGCAGGGGGCGCGGAGACCCAGTACTTC.

V gene TRBV19 combines with J gene TRBJ2-3; 7 bases are a match to TRBD2. Germline V gene lookup returns CDR1 LNHDA and CDR2 SQIVND (reference sequence). The V segment lost 7 bases and the J segment 1 base; nucleotides outside the gene matches: 14. The CDR3 is made up of 17 amino acids. The CDR3 region has the DNA TGTGCCAGTATGTCAGGGAGGGGACCTAGGGGCACAGATACGCAGTATTTT. Translation gives CASMSGRGPRGTDTQYF.

This clone showed up just a few times. The chain employs TRBV4-2 and TRBJ2-3, with TRBD1 as a possible D gene (6 bases). Germline loops: CDR1 LGHNA, CDR2 YNFKEQ. The CDR3 has 17 residues. Between the trimmed V and J ends, which lost 2 bases and 4 bases, there was a span of 19 bases. CDR3 bases: TGTGCCAGCAGCCAAAAATTTGGGGGCGGTGGAGCAGATACGCAGTATTTT. The encoded protein is CASSQKFGGGGADTQYF.

V is TRBV27 and J is TRBJ2-7, with D hard to call. CDR3 length: 13 amino acids. Germline values: CDR1 MNHEY, CDR2 SMNVEV (reference sequence). The V and J ends lost 6 bases and 3 bases respectively, with 12 bases between them. CDR3 amino acids: CASRSSGLYEQYF. CDR3 sequence (DNA): TGTGCCAGCAGATCATCTGGGCTCTACGAGCAGTACTTC.

This clone was detected only once. The rearrangement uses TRBV28 and TRBJ2-7; possibly TRBD2 for D (7 bases). Germline CDR1 MDHEN, CDR2 SYDVKM. CDR3 length: 17 residues. The V end lost 5 bases, the J end lost 4 bases, and 24 bases lay between the germline ends. Here the CDR3 reads CASSPHRGRGSSYEQYF. The CDR3 nucleotides read TGTGCCAGCAGTCCCCACCGGGGGAGGGGGAGTTCGTACGAGCAGTACTTC. Based on the CDR3 plus reference TRBV28 and TRBJ2-7, the full variable domain is DVKVTQSSRYLVKRTGEKVFLECVQDMDHENMFWYRQDPGLGLRLIYFSYDVKMKEKGDIPEGYSVSREKKERFSLILESASTNQTSMYLCASSPHRGRGSSYEQYFGPGTRLTVT.